This is a list of T cell receptor beta chains from one sample in a study of blood T cell repertoires in COVID-19. Sequencing was performed with immunoSEQ multiplex PCR; in TCRdb, only in-frame clones are kept and a portion is missing. The sample records some 35,000 clones, 70% to 90% being singletons. Input material: peripheral blood. Receptor source: a man between 65 and 85 years old with active COVID-19. The CDR3 runs from the conserved cysteine through the conserved F or W. Each record gives: D gene, V gene, J gene, clone size, CDR3 protein, CDR3 DNA. A D gene is named only where the DNA matches it firmly. Clone size is shown for a subset of rows, as once, few, many or a class of expanded clone.

>-|TRBV20-1|TRBJ2-2|-
CSAGGHGELFF
TGCAGCGCCGGGGGGCACGGGGAGCTGTTTTTT
>TRBD2|TRBV29-1|TRBJ2-7|-
CSVLWREGSYEQYF
TGCAGCGTCCTGTGGCGGGAGGGCTCCTACGAGCAGTACTTC
>-|TRBV15|TRBJ2-1|-
CATSTRHGFDRGEQFF
TGTGCCACCAGCACCCGCCACGGTTTCGATAGAGGTGAGCAGTTCTTC
>TRBD1|TRBV18|TRBJ1-2|-
CASSPTGQGNYGYTF
TGTGCCAGCTCACCAACGGGACAGGGGAACTATGGCTACACCTTC
>-|TRBV2|TRBJ2-7|-
CASREGSNSYEQYF
TGTGCCAGCAGGGAGGGATCTAACTCCTACGAGCAGTACTTC
>-|TRBV9|TRBJ1-5|-
CASSIGLSYQPQHF
TGTGCCAGCAGCATCGGTCTGAGCTATCAGCCCCAGCATTTT
>TRBD1|TRBV11-2|TRBJ2-2|once
CASSSRTGARTGELFF
TGTGCCAGCAGCTCCCGGACAGGGGCGCGGACCGGGGAGCTGTTTTTT
>-|TRBV7-9|TRBJ2-7|few
CASSSYLRGASSYEQYF
TGTGCCAGCAGCTCCTACCTCCGCGGCGCCAGCTCCTACGAGCAGTACTTC
>-|TRBV6-5|TRBJ1-5|-
CASSVPYQPQHF
TGTGCCAGCAGCGTCCCTTATCAGCCCCAGCATTTT
>TRBD2|TRBV28|TRBJ2-7|-
CASRGSGSQISYEQYF
TGTGCCAGCAGAGGTAGCGGGAGCCAAATCTCCTACGAGCAGTACTTC
>-|TRBV18|TRBJ2-2|-
CASSPRTGNTGELFF
TGTGCCAGCTCGCCTAGAACAGGGAACACCGGGGAGCTGTTTTTT
>TRBD2|TRBV15|TRBJ2-7|-
CATRTGLAGTGSYEQYF
TGTGCCACCAGGACGGGACTAGCGGGAACGGGCTCCTACGAGCAGTACTTC
>TRBD1|TRBV5-5|TRBJ1-2|-
CASSQGQGYGYTF
TGTGCCAGCAGCCAGGGACAGGGCTATGGCTACACCTTC
>TRBD2|TRBV2|TRBJ2-3|few
CASTASSGRTDTQYF
TGTGCCAGCACGGCGTCTAGCGGGCGCACAGATACGCAGTATTTT
>TRBD1|TRBV4-3|TRBJ2-7|-
CASSQPGTGSHEQYF
TGCGCCAGCAGCCAACCAGGGACAGGGTCCCACGAGCAGTACTTC
>TRBD2|TRBV24-1|TRBJ2-1|-
CATSDVSGNYNEQFF
TGTGCCACCAGTGACGTTAGCGGGAACTACAATGAGCAGTTCTTC
>-|TRBV5-1|TRBJ2-7|-
CASSLDSLTRNLYEQYF
TGCGCCAGCAGCTTGGACAGTTTGACGCGCAACCTCTACGAGCAGTACTTC
>-|TRBV15|TRBJ2-3|-
CATSSGTSTDTQYF
TGTGCCACCAGCAGTGGGACTTCCACAGATACGCAGTATTTT
>TRBD2|TRBV15|TRBJ2-7|-
CATSPRPWASGSYEQYF
TGTGCCACCAGCCCTCGCCCCTGGGCTAGCGGGAGTTACGAGCAGTACTTC
>TRBD1|TRBV6-4|TRBJ2-2|once
CASRSQGAGELFF
TGTGCCAGCCGGTCACAGGGGGCCGGGGAGCTGTTTTTT
>-|TRBV6-5|TRBJ1-4|-
CASSYPGEKLFF
TGTGCCAGCAGTTACCCGGGAGAAAAACTGTTTTTT
>-|TRBV18|TRBJ1-4|-
CASSHRRGINEKLFF
TGTGCCAGCTCACACAGGAGAGGCATTAATGAAAAACTGTTTTTT
>TRBD1|TRBV5-1|TRBJ1-6|few
CASSPQGGHKNSPLHF
TGCGCCAGCAGCCCACAGGGGGGACATAAGAATTCACCCCTCCACTTT
>TRBD1|TRBV7-8|TRBJ1-2|once
CASSFAGTGRYGYTF
TGTGCCAGCAGCTTCGCCGGGACAGGGCGCTATGGCTACACCTTC
>-|TRBV15|TRBJ2-4|many
CATSRDPVAKNIQYF
TGTGCCACCAGCAGAGATCCGGTAGCCAAAAACATTCAGTACTTC
>TRBD2|TRBV7-8|TRBJ2-1|few
CASSHRRLAGNEQFF
TGTGCCAGCAGCCACAGACGTCTAGCGGGGAATGAGCAGTTCTTC
>-|TRBV6-6|TRBJ2-3|once
CASSPSTDTQYF
TGTGCCAGCAGTCCGTCGACAGATACGCAGTATTTT
>-|TRBV28|TRBJ2-6|-
CASSLRGSGANVLTF
TGTGCCAGCTCGCTTAGGGGGTCTGGGGCCAACGTCCTGACTTTC
>-|TRBV5-1|TRBJ2-3|-
CASSIGLGTDTQYF
TGCGCCAGCAGCATCGGACTTGGCACAGATACGCAGTATTTT
>-|TRBV5-5|TRBJ1-5|-
CASSLVINQPQHF
TGTGCCAGCAGCTTGGTCATCAATCAGCCCCAGCATTTT
>TRBD1|TRBV7-8|TRBJ1-5|-
CASSWDRNNQPQHF
TGTGCCAGCAGCTGGGACAGGAACAATCAGCCCCAGCATTTT
>-|TRBV5-1|TRBJ2-7|-
CASSLGAGLTYEQYF
TGCGCCAGCAGCTTGGGGGCAGGGTTGACCTACGAGCAGTACTTC
>-|TRBV11-2|TRBJ1-1|-
CASSLVGGGYTEAFF
TGTGCCAGCAGCTTAGTCGGGGGGGGATACACTGAAGCTTTCTTT
>TRBD1|TRBV2|TRBJ2-2|-
CASSEGRGQNTGELFF
TGTGCCAGCAGTGAAGGCAGGGGGCAGAACACCGGGGAGCTGTTTTTT
>TRBD2|TRBV6-6|TRBJ2-1|-
CASSLARTSGRRSSYNEQFF
TGTGCCAGCAGTCTAGCGAGGACTAGCGGGAGGAGGAGCTCCTACAATGAGCAGTTCTTC
>-|TRBV12-3/TRBV12-4|TRBJ1-1|-
CASSLSNTEAFF
TGTGCCAGCAGTTTGAGTAACACTGAAGCTTTCTTT
>-|TRBV18|TRBJ1-3|-
CASSQDLSSGNTIYF
TGTGCCAGCTCACAGGACTTGAGCTCTGGAAACACCATATATTTT
>-|TRBV6-5|TRBJ1-2|-
CATRIAAGYTF
TGTGCCACCCGAATTGCGGCGGGCTACACCTTC
>-|TRBV21-1|TRBJ2-7|-
CASSRDSLHPYEQYF
TGTGCCAGCAGCAGGGACAGTCTCCACCCGTACGAGCAGTACTTC
>-|TRBV7-3|TRBJ1-6|few
CASSLRGSPLHF
TGTGCCAGCAGCCTGAGGGGGTCACCCCTCCACTTT
>TRBD1|TRBV4-3|TRBJ2-3|few
CASSHRDRGTDTQYF
TGCGCCAGCAGCCACCGGGACAGAGGCACAGATACGCAGTATTTT
>TRBD1|TRBV18|TRBJ1-6|-
CASSPAGQGNYNSPLHF
TGTGCCAGCTCACCTGCGGGACAGGGGAACTATAATTCACCCCTCCACTTT
>TRBD1|TRBV7-2|TRBJ1-6|-
CASSPRGNNSPLHF
TGTGCCAGCAGCCCCAGGGGGAATAATTCACCCCTCCACTTT
>-|TRBV29-1|TRBJ2-7|-
CSAQIDSYEQYF
TGCAGCGCTCAAATAGACAGCTACGAGCAGTACTTC
>-|TRBV19|TRBJ2-3|-
CASSILNSALTDTQYF
TGTGCCAGTAGTATTTTAAATAGCGCACTCACAGATACGCAGTATTTT
>-|TRBV5-1|TRBJ1-1|-
CASSLVRNTEAFF
TGCGCCAGCAGCTTGGTCAGGAACACTGAAGCTTTCTTT
>TRBD2|TRBV28|TRBJ2-2|-
CASSPSGFLAGGHAPGELFF
TGTGCCAGCAGCCCCAGTGGGTTCCTAGCGGGAGGGCATGCCCCCGGGGAGCTGTTTTTT
>-|TRBV5-1|TRBJ2-7|-
CASRLKGGRDYEQYF
TGCGCCAGCAGACTTAAGGGTGGACGGGACTACGAGCAGTACTTC
>-|TRBV27|TRBJ2-2|-
CASSSRTASTGELFF
TGTGCCAGCAGTTCCCGGACAGCCTCCACCGGGGAGCTGTTTTTT